The rows below give T cell receptor beta chains drawn from one sample of a study of T-cell memory formation after mild COVID-19. TCRdb reprocessed the 5' RACE reads with MiXCR, giving one entry per CDR3 protein. The sample holds some 150,000 distinct CDR3 sequences, about 19% seen once. The specimen sequenced was PBMCs or a T cell subset sorted from them (not recorded which). These receptors came from an adult woman who had mild COVID-19 (a few samples of this study predate the infection). Cell type and time point are not known. Both conserved end residues are part of each CDR3. A D gene is named only where the DNA matches it firmly. The size field is filled for only some rows; it gives once, few, many or a size class.

>.|TRBJ2-2|14|.|TRBV3-1
CASREQGFTGELFF
TGTGCCAGCAGGGAACAGGGTTTCACCGGGGAGCTGTTTTTT
>.|TRBJ1-2|16|.|TRBV20-1
CSARDAVTPSNYGYTF
TGCAGTGCTAGAGATGCGGTGACACCATCTAACTATGGCTACACCTTC
>few|TRBJ2-3|12|.|TRBV2
CASMQETDTQYF
TGTGCCAGCATGCAGGAAACAGATACGCAGTATTTT
>.|TRBJ1-5|15|.|TRBV12-3/TRBV12-4
CASSLGGFFNQPQHF
TGTGCCAGCAGTTTGGGCGGATTCTTCAATCAGCCCCAGCATTTT
>once|TRBJ1-1|15|.|TRBV4-1
CASSQAGTLKSGAFF
TGCGCCAGCAGCCAAGCCGGGACGCTGAAAAGCGGAGCTTTCTTT
>.|TRBJ1-4|15|.|TRBV4-1
CASSQDGGRGEKLFF
TGCGCCAGCAGCCAAGATGGGGGGCGAGGGGAAAAACTGTTTTTT
>few|TRBJ1-4|13|TRBD1|TRBV2
CASSPFDRAKLFF
TGTGCCAGCAGCCCCTTTGACAGGGCCAAACTGTTTTTT
>few|TRBJ1-1|14|.|TRBV4-1
CASSRQEMGTEAFF
TGCGCCAGCAGCCGGCAGGAAATGGGCACTGAAGCTTTCTTT
>.|TRBJ2-5|14|.|TRBV2
CASSEMGTVETQYF
TGTGCCAGCAGTGAAATGGGGACGGTGGAGACCCAGTACTTC
>few|TRBJ2-7|15|.|TRBV4-3
CASSQTVLGSYEQYF
TGCGCCAGCAGCCAAACGGTCCTCGGGTCCTACGAGCAGTACTTC
>few|TRBJ2-5|15|.|TRBV11-3
CASSASRGSQETQYF
TGTGCCAGCAGCGCTAGTCGAGGCAGCCAAGAGACCCAGTACTTC
>many|TRBJ2-7|13|.|TRBV5-1
CASSLVPTGEQYF
TGCGCCAGCAGCTTGGTTCCCACGGGCGAGCAGTACTTC
>few|TRBJ1-6|13|.|TRBV11-1
CASGAGIDSPLHF
TGTGCCAGCGGTGCCGGAATTGATTCACCCCTCCACTTT
>.|TRBJ2-1|11|.|TRBV30
CAWRQSNEQFF
TGTGCCTGGAGACAGAGTAATGAGCAGTTCTTC
>few|TRBJ1-5|14|.|TRBV7-9
CASSLVGGNQPQHF
TGTGCCAGCAGCTTAGTTGGAGGAAATCAGCCCCAGCATTTT
>.|TRBJ2-1|14|.|TRBV7-2
CASSLSSADNEQFF
TGTGCCAGCAGCTTATCTAGCGCCGACAATGAGCAGTTCTTC
>.|TRBJ2-5|16|TRBD2|TRBV7-2
CASSSAGTSRKETQYF
TGTGCCAGCAGCTCCGCTGGGACTAGCCGAAAAGAGACCCAGTACTTC
>few|TRBJ2-5|18|.|TRBV2
CASRLRIAVGAGYETQYF
TGTGCCAGCAGGCTAAGAATTGCGGTGGGAGCCGGTTACGAGACCCAGTACTTC
>.|TRBJ2-5|11|.|TRBV2
CASTGEETQYF
TGTGCCAGTACGGGGGAAGAGACCCAGTACTTC
>few|TRBJ2-4|14|TRBD2|TRBV12-3/TRBV12-4
CASSFGGEGNIQYF
TGTGCCAGCAGTTTCGGAGGGGAGGGAAACATTCAGTACTTC
>.|TRBJ2-7|15|.|TRBV7-8
CASSLVTGSSYEQYF
TGTGCCAGCAGCTTAGTCACGGGCAGCTCCTACGAGCAGTACTTC
>.|TRBJ2-7|14|TRBD1|TRBV5-1
CASSVGQGDDEQYF
TGCGCCAGCAGCGTGGGACAGGGTGATGACGAGCAGTACTTC
>once|TRBJ1-4|14|.|TRBV20-1
CSASGGGALEKLFF
TGCAGTGCTAGTGGCGGGGGGGCACTGGAAAAACTGTTTTTT
>.|TRBJ1-2|16|.|TRBV5-5
CASSLTNGGPNYGYTF
TGTGCCAGCAGCCTGACCAACGGGGGCCCAAACTATGGCTACACCTTC
>.|TRBJ1-2|16|TRBD1|TRBV4-2
CASSHDLGQGGYGYTF
TGTGCCAGCAGCCACGATCTCGGACAGGGCGGCTATGGCTACACCTTC
>few|TRBJ2-2|17|TRBD2|TRBV24-1
CATSDRSGGPNTGELFF
TGTGCCACCAGTGACCGTAGCGGGGGGCCGAACACCGGGGAGCTGTTTTTT